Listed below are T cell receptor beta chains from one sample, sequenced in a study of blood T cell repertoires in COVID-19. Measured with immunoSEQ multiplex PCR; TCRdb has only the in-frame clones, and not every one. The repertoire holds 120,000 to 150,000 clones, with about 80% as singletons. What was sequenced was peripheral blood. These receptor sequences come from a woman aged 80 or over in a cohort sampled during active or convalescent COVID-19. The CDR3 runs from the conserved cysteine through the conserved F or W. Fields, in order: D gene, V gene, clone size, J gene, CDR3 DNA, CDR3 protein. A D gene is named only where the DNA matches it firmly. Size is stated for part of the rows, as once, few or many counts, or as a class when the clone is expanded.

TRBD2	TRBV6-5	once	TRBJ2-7	TGTGCCAGCAGTAAGACCGGGACTAGCGGTTACGAGCAGTACTTC	CASSKTGTSGYEQYF
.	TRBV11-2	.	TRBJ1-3	TGTGCCAGCGCAAGGGGATTTAGTCCTGGAAACACCATATATTTT	CASARGFSPGNTIYF
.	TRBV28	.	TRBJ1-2	TGTGCCAGCAGTTTAGTTTCGGGTGATGGCTACACCTTC	CASSLVSGDGYTF
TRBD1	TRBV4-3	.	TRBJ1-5	TGCGCCAGCAGCCATAGAAGGGGACAGGGTAAGGATCAGCCCCAGCATTTT	CASSHRRGQGKDQPQHF
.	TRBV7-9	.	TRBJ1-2	TGTGCCAGCAGCTTTGGATCAGGGGCGAGGGACTATGGCTACACCTTC	CASSFGSGARDYGYTF
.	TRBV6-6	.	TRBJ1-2	TGTGCCAGCAGTTACCAAGGGACCGGGGGGTATGGCTACACCTTC	CASSYQGTGGYGYTF
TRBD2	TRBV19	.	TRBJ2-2	TGTGCCAGTAGGAGCGGGGGGGCCGCGAACACCGGGGAGCTGTTTTTT	CASRSGGAANTGELFF
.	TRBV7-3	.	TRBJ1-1	TGTGCCAGCAGCTTAACTTCGGCCGGAGGGGTTGAAGCTTTCTTT	CASSLTSAGGVEAFF
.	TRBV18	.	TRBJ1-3	TGTGCCAGCTCACCACAGCCCACCTCTGGAAACACCATATATTTT	CASSPQPTSGNTIYF
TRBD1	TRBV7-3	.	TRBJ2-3	TGTGCCAGCAGCCGGGGACAGAGCACAGATACGCAGTATTTT	CASSRGQSTDTQYF
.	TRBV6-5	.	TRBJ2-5	TGTGCCAGCAGTACGGGACTGGCTCTCGAGACCCAGTACTTC	CASSTGLALETQYF
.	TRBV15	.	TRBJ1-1	TGTGCCACCAGCAGAGATCTCGCGGGGGTAGCTTTCTTT	CATSRDLAGVAFF
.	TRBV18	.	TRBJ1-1	TGTGCCAGCTCCCCGAGGAACGCGGAGAACACTGAAGCTTTCTTT	CASSPRNAENTEAFF
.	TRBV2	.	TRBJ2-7	TGTGCCAGCGCCCCGGACAGAGTAATGACCTACGAGCAGTACTTC	CASAPDRVMTYEQYF
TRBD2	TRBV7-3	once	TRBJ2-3	TGTGCCAGCAGCTTGGCGGGGAGGGCAGATACGCAGTATTTT	CASSLAGRADTQYF
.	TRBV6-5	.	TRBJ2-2	TGTGCCAGCAGACGAGACACCGGGGAGCTGTTTTTT	CASRRDTGELFF
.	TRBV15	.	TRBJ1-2	TGTGCCACCAGCAATTCAGGGCTTGGCTACACCTTC	CATSNSGLGYTF
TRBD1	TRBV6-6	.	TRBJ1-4	TGTGCCAGCAGTCGACAGGGGGCGTTAGGTGAAAAACTGTTTTTT	CASSRQGALGEKLFF
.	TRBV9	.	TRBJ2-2	TGTGCCAGCAGCCCGACAGATTTTAACACCGGGGAGCTGTTTTTT	CASSPTDFNTGELFF
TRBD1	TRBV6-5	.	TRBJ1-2	TGTGCCAGCAGACAGACAGGGAGTGGCTACACCTTC	CASRQTGSGYTF
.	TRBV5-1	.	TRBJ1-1	TGCGCCAGCAGCTATAACAGGGCCACTGAAGCTTTCTTT	CASSYNRATEAFF
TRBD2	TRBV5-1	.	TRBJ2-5	TGCGCCAGCAGCCTGGGACTAGCGGGGGTAGAGACCCAGTACTTC	CASSLGLAGVETQYF